The clone carrying this T cell receptor beta chain was observed a handful of times. Its antigen is not known. These data are taken from a study of STAT3 mutations in large granular lymphocyte leukemia. Overall study results and limits: In about 35% of the 18 patients, new TCR clonotypes emerged after therapy. Every T-cell large granular lymphocyte leukemia patient had at least one immunodominant TCR beta clonotype. Treatment regimens differed across patients between samplings.

The CDR3 extends over 14 amino acids. Germline-derived CDR1 and CDR2 are LGHNT and FRNRAP. The V end lost 9 bases, the J end lost 5 bases, and 17 bases lay between the germline ends. Sequencing used immunoSEQ multiplex PCR; TCRdb keeps in-frame clones, though not all of them. The sample consists of more than 15,000 clones, around 92% of them appearing once. Sequencing was done on a sample of peripheral blood mononuclear cells. This receptor was obtained from a man in his sixties with T-cell large granular lymphocyte leukemia. Some clones in this sample may be carry-over from other donors' samples. The V gene is TRBV12-5, the J gene TRBJ2-1, with a weak D call TRBD2 (6 bases). Here the CDR3 reads CASRPGTRNNEQFF. The CDR3 DNA reads TGTGCTAGCCGTCCCGGGACTCGTAACAATGAGCAGTTCTTC.